Each of the 23 T cell receptor beta chains below was sequenced from the same sample in a study of cytomegalovirus exposure and HLA in healthy donors. PCR amplification relied on 60 Vbeta primers (plus 13 Jbeta primers). Using immunoSEQ multiplex PCR, the repertoire was profiled, and TCRdb retains in-frame clones only, with some absent. In all, the sample yields 200,000 to 250,000 clones. Material: PBMCs. The receptors were gathered from a woman aged 30 to 39 in good health and CMV-seropositive.

The chain employs TRBV30 and TRBJ1-1, with 7 bases that match TRBD1. Germline V gene sequence: CDR1 GTSNPN, CDR2 SVGIG (reference sequence). J was trimmed by 4 bases and V by 0 bases; bases with no gene match: 5. The CDR3 is made up of 14 amino acids. This CDR3 reads CAWSVGGEGTEAFF. As DNA, the CDR3 is TGTGCCTGGAGTGTAGGGGGCGAGGGCACTGAAGCTTTCTTT.

The V call is TRBV5-1, the J call TRBJ2-7; no firm D call. V was shortened by 2 bases and J by 2 bases, with 8 bases between the two germline ends. The V gene's germline CDR1 is SGHRS and CDR2 YFSETQ. The CDR3 spans 13 residues. The CDR3 region is CASSFPGAYEQYF. The CDR3 bases are TGCGCCAGCAGCTTCCCAGGCGCCTACGAGCAGTACTTC.

The chain links TRBV28 to TRBJ2-7; TRBD1 aligns across 8 bases. This CDR3 is built from 16 residues. Trimming at V came to 5 bases and at J to 3 bases, leaving 12 bases not matched to a gene. CDR1 and CDR2 from the germline V gene are MDHEN and SYDVKM. CDR3 region: CASSIAGGSDHYEQYF. The DNA of the CDR3 is TGTGCCAGCAGTATCGCAGGGGGCTCCGATCACTACGAGCAGTACTTC.

The chain combines TRBV7-6 with TRBJ1-2; the match to TRBD1 covers 8 bases. The CDR3 extends over 15 amino acids. J was trimmed by 2 bases and V by 1 base; bases with no gene match: 3. Germline V gene sequence: CDR1 SGHVS, CDR2 FNYEAQ. The CDR3 reads CASSLEWTGNYGYTF. CDR3 DNA: TGTGCCAGCAGCTTAGAGTGGACAGGGAACTATGGCTACACCTTC. Complete variable domain (other parts from reference TRBV7-6 and TRBJ1-2): GAGVSQSPRYKVTKRGQDVALRCDPISGHVSLYWYRQALGQGPEFLTYFNYEAQQDKSGLPNDRFSAERPEGSISTLTIQRTEQRDSAMYRCASSLEWTGNYGYTFGSGTRLTVV.

In DNA form, the CDR3 reads TGTGCCAGCAGTTCCGGACAGGGGCGTAACTATGGCTACACCTTC. Protein product: CASSSGQGRNYGYTF. The V and J genes are TRBV28 and TRBJ1-2, with TRBD1 matching 9 bases. This CDR3 has 15 amino acids. CDR1 is MDHEN and CDR2 is SYDVKM in the germline V gene. After removal of 4 bases from V and 1 base from J, the junction contained 4 bases not matched to a gene.

The chain links TRBV10-1 to TRBJ1-4, with TRBD1 as a possible D gene (5 bases). The CDR3 is 13 amino acids. Germline-derived CDR1 and CDR2 are WNHNN and SYGVQD (reference sequence). V lost 6 bases and J 3 bases, leaving 8 bases between the germline ends. CDR3 DNA: TGCGCCAGCAGCAGGGTCCCTAATGAAAAACTGTTTTTT. It translates to CASSRVPNEKLFF.

The chain links TRBV7-6 to TRBJ2-2; the D gene is possibly TRBD1 (6 bases). The CDR3 loop spans 14 amino acids. The V gene's germline CDR1 is SGHVS and CDR2 FNYEAQ. V gave up 1 base and J gave up 5 bases, with 8 bases separating them. The CDR3 here is CASSLVQGTGELFF. The CDR3 nucleotides read TGTGCCAGCAGCTTAGTTCAGGGGACCGGGGAGCTGTTTTTT.

This chain uses TRBV6-1 with TRBJ1-3; TRBD1 agrees at 8 bases. CDR3 size: 14 residues. CDR1 and CDR2 (germline): MNHNS, SASEGT. Losses at the gene ends were 4 bases for V and 6 bases for J; bases not matched to a gene: 5. CDR3 region: CASSVRTGINTIYF. CDR3 sequence (DNA): TGTGCCAGCAGTGTACGGACAGGGATAAACACCATATATTTT.

V is TRBV19 and J is TRBJ1-1; D remains ambiguous. The V gene lost 3 bases and the J gene lost 4 bases, with 12 bases spanning the gap. The CDR3 totals 14 residues. Looked up from germline, CDR1 is LNHDA and CDR2 is SQIVND (reference sequence). Here the CDR3 reads CASSIFPGSTEAFF. CDR3 in DNA: TGTGCCAGTAGTATTTTTCCGGGATCCACTGAAGCTTTCTTT.

The chain combines TRBV27 with TRBJ2-7, with TRBD1 matching over 8 bases. The germline V gene encodes CDR1 MNHEY and CDR2 SMNVEV (reference sequence). The CDR3 loop spans 14 amino acids. V was pared by 4 bases and J by 5 bases, with 7 bases of the junction left unmatched. The CDR3 loop reads CASSSTWTGHEQYF. The DNA for the CDR3 is TGTGCCAGCAGTTCTACCTGGACAGGGCACGAGCAGTACTTC.

The J gene is TRBJ2-7, the V gene TRBV5-1; 10 positions agree with TRBD1. After removal of 2 bases from V and 2 bases from J, the junction contained 16 bases not matched to a gene. From germline, CDR1 is SGHRS and CDR2 YFSETQ. This CDR3 contains 19 residues. The CDR3 coding sequence is TGCGCCAGCAGCTTCGGGGACAGGGGACTTTGGCGGGTACCCTACGAGCAGTACTTC. It translates to CASSFGDRGLWRVPYEQYF.

The CDR3 nucleotides are TGTGCCAGCAGCCAAGATAGCGGGAGGGCCGGAGCAAATGAGCAGTTCTTC. This sequence encodes CASSQDSGRAGANEQFF. The chain couples TRBV4-2 to TRBJ2-1, with 11 positions matching TRBD2. This CDR3 is built from 17 residues. The germline gives CDR1 LGHNA, CDR2 YNFKEQ. Trimming removed 0 bases from V and 7 bases from J; junction bases left unmatched: 8.

This chain uses TRBV6-5 with TRBJ2-5; TRBD1 matches 8 bases. With the DNA end fitting TRBJ2-7 better, the J assignment may be wrong. This CDR3 has 14 amino acids. Germline V gives CDR1 MNHEY, CDR2 SVGAGI. CDR3 bases: TGTGCCAGCAGTCGACAGGGGACGGTATACGAGCAGTACTTC. Protein product: CASSRQGTVYEQYF.

This chain joins TRBV7-8 and TRBJ1-5; 9 nucleotides line up with TRBD1. The germline gives CDR1 SGHVS, CDR2 FQNEAQ. The junction had 10 bases not matched to a gene; V was cut back by 5 bases and J by 5 bases. The CDR3 extends over 16 amino acids. CDR3 in amino acids: CASSAGTGRIDQPQHF. CDR3 nucleotides: TGTGCCAGCAGCGCCGGGACAGGGCGAATTGATCAGCCCCAGCATTTT.

The chain couples TRBV5-5 to TRBJ2-1; D is possibly TRBD1 (5 bases). The CDR3 is made up of 16 amino acids. CDR1 SGHKS and CDR2 YYEKEE come from the germline V gene (reference sequence). Trimming removed 0 bases at V and 3 bases at J, with 13 bases between. CDR3 loop: CASSLAPTESYNEQFF. CDR3 sequence (DNA): TGTGCCAGCAGCTTGGCCCCGACAGAAAGCTACAATGAGCAGTTCTTC.

The CDR3 DNA follows: TGTGCCACCAGCAGAGAAGACATGCTCAATCAGCCCCAGCATTTT. Its translation: CATSREDMLNQPQHF. V is TRBV15 and J is TRBJ1-5; D gene ambiguous. V dropped 0 bases and J dropped 3 bases, with 9 bases sitting between them. This CDR3 is built from 15 residues. Germline assignment: CDR1 LNHNV and CDR2 YYDKDF (reference sequence). Together with reference TRBV15 and TRBJ1-5, the CDR3 gives the full variable domain: DAMVIQNPRYQVTQFGKPVTLSCSQTLNHNVMYWYQQKSSQAPKLLFHYYDKDFNNEADTPDNFQSRRPNTSFCFLDIRSPGLGDTAMYLCATSREDMLNQPQHFGDGTRLSIL.

The genes are TRBV11-2 and TRBJ2-3; the D is unclear. The CDR3 has 13 amino acids. Germline V gene lookup returns CDR1 SGHAT and CDR2 FQNNGV. With 2 bases removed from V and 6 bases from J, the gap between germline ends came to 9 bases. The CDR3 DNA is TGTGCCAGCAGCTTACCCGACTTGGATACGCAGTATTTT. Residues: CASSLPDLDTQYF.

The chain has TRBV30 and TRBJ2-7; D gene unclear. The CDR3 runs 10 residues. Looked up from germline, CDR1 is GTSNPN and CDR2 is SVGIG (reference sequence). With 0 bases removed from V and 7 bases from J, the gap between germline ends came to 4 bases. The CDR3 DNA sequence: TGTGCCTGGAGTGTCGGTGAGCAGTACTTC. Translating gives CAWSVGEQYF.

The genes are TRBV6-6 and TRBJ2-1; 8 positions match TRBD1. Losses at the gene ends were 5 bases for V and 5 bases for J; bases not matched to a gene: 8. Germline V CDR1 and CDR2: MNHNY, SVGAGI (reference sequence). The CDR3 runs 15 residues. CDR3 in amino acids: CASSKGQGRHNEQFF. Here the CDR3 DNA reads TGTGCCAGCAGTAAAGGACAGGGACGTCACAATGAGCAGTTCTTC.

In nucleotides, the CDR3 is TGTGCCAGCAGCCCACGACTAGCGAACACCGGGGAGCTGTTTTTT. Translating it yields CASSPRLANTGELFF. The chain is built from TRBV7-8 and TRBJ2-2, with a possible D match to TRBD2 (6 bases). V dropped 5 bases and J dropped 0 bases, with 10 bases sitting between them. The CDR3 totals 15 residues. Germline CDR1 and CDR2: SGHVS and FQNEAQ. The full variable domain, completed using reference TRBV7-8 and TRBJ2-2, is GAGVSQSPRYKVAKRGQDVALRCDPISGHVSLFWYQQALGQGPEFLTYFQNEAQLDKSGLPSDRFFAERPEGSVSTLKIQRTQQEDSAVYLCASSPRLANTGELFFGEGSRLTVL.

The V gene is TRBV6-5, the J gene TRBJ2-1; a weak D match, TRBD2 (7 bases). This CDR3 contains 15 residues. V was trimmed by 2 bases and J by 9 bases, leaving 17 bases between them. Germline V gives CDR1 MNHEY, CDR2 SVGAGI. CDR3 sequence: CASSYVGGGGREQFF. The CDR3 nucleotides read TGTGCCAGCAGTTACGTTGGGGGAGGGGGGCGTGAGCAGTTCTTC.

In nucleotides, the CDR3 is TGTGCCGCGGCCTACTCTGGAAACACCATATATTTT. Residues: CAAAYSGNTIYF. The V gene is TRBV30, the J gene TRBJ1-3, with D unresolved. CDR1 and CDR2 from the germline V gene are GTSNPN and SVGIG (reference sequence). The CDR3 is made up of 12 amino acids. Trimming shortened V by 8 bases and J by 0 bases, and 8 bases separated the two germline ends.

The gene calls are TRBV7-9 and TRBJ1-3; D might be TRBD1 (6 bases). There are 18 residues in the CDR3. Trimming shortened V by 1 base and J by 1 base, and 17 bases separated the two germline ends. Germline loops: CDR1 SEHNR, CDR2 FQNEAQ (reference sequence). CDR3 in amino acids: CASSLEVWDTDSGNTIYF. In DNA, the CDR3 is TGTGCCAGCAGCTTAGAAGTTTGGGACACTGATTCTGGAAACACCATATATTTT.